Listed below are T cell receptor beta chains from one sample, sequenced in a study of cytomegalovirus exposure and HLA in healthy donors. TCRdb's table, derived via immunoSEQ multiplex PCR, lists solely in-frame clones and lacks some. The top ten hold less than 5.5% of the sample, which has about 150,000 clones, roughly 86% seen once. The source material was PBMCs. The receptors shown here come from a man between 18 and 29 years old in good health and CMV-seropositive. The CDR3 runs from the conserved cysteine through the conserved F or W. D genes are given only for firm matches. The size of a clone is reported for some rows only, either as once, few or many, or as a class for expanded clones.

few	TRBV18	-	TRBJ2-3	TGTGCCAGTCAGAAGACAGATACGCAGTATTTT	CASQKTDTQYF
-	TRBV27	TRBD1	TRBJ1-6	TGTGCCAGCAAGTGGGACAGGGGGCTAAGATCACCCCTCCACTTT	CASKWDRGLRSPLHF
-	TRBV13	-	TRBJ2-5	TGTGCCAGCAGCCAGAACGGGGACATTCAAGAGACCCAGTACTTC	CASSQNGDIQETQYF
-	TRBV19	TRBD1	TRBJ1-2	TGTGCCAGTACCCTTCCTGGGACAGGGGGCACCTACACCTTC	CASTLPGTGGTYTF
-	TRBV5-1	TRBD2	TRBJ2-2	TGCGCCAGCAGCTGGGGGACTAGCGGGGCCCGCACCGGGGAGCTGTTTTTT	CASSWGTSGARTGELFF
-	TRBV4-2	TRBD2	TRBJ2-5	TGTGCCAGCAGCCACGCAGGAGAAGCGGGACAAGAGACCCAGTACTTC	CASSHAGEAGQETQYF
-	TRBV9	TRBD2	TRBJ2-2	TGTGCCAGCAGCCCCAGTAGCGGGAGTGTGACCGGGGAGCTGTTTTTT	CASSPSSGSVTGELFF
-	TRBV7-9	-	TRBJ2-3	TGTGCCAGCACCCGTGGCACAGATACGCAGTATTTT	CASTRGTDTQYF
-	TRBV5-6	TRBD1	TRBJ1-2	TGTGCCAGCAGCCAGGGACAGAATGGCTACACCTTC	CASSQGQNGYTF
-	TRBV5-1	-	TRBJ1-3	TGCGCCAGCAGCCTACAGGGCAGGATGGGCTCTGGAAACACCATATATTTT	CASSLQGRMGSGNTIYF
few	TRBV25-1	-	TRBJ2-7	TGTGCCAGCGGAGGAAAGGACTACCCGTACGAGCAGTACTTC	CASGGKDYPYEQYF
-	TRBV6-1	TRBD2	TRBJ2-5	TGTGCCAGCAGTGAACAGCGGGGGGAAGAGACCCAGTACTTC	CASSEQRGEETQYF
-	TRBV5-1	TRBD1	TRBJ2-7	TGCGCCAGCAGCCGGGACAGGGGCCACGAGCAGTACTTC	CASSRDRGHEQYF
-	TRBV27	-	TRBJ1-5	TGTGCCAGCAGTTTATGGGAGGGGAATCAGCCCCAGCATTTT	CASSLWEGNQPQHF
-	TRBV30	TRBD1	TRBJ2-2	TGTGCCTGGAGTAAACCAGGGGGTGAGGATACCGGGGAGCTGTTTTTT	CAWSKPGGEDTGELFF
-	TRBV6-6	TRBD1	TRBJ2-6	TGTGCCAGCAGTGGCACAGGGGCCGGGGCCAACGTCCTGACTTTC	CASSGTGAGANVLTF
-	TRBV5-4	-	TRBJ1-1	TGTGCCAGCAGCTTGGAGAGTAGGAGCACTGAAGCTTTCTTT	CASSLESRSTEAFF
-	TRBV5-1	-	TRBJ2-7	TGCGCCAGCAGCTACGACAGCTACGAGCAGTACTTC	CASSYDSYEQYF
-	TRBV5-4	TRBD2	TRBJ2-3	TGTGCCAGCAGCAGGACTAGCGGGGGCACAGATACGCAGTATTTT	CASSRTSGGTDTQYF
-	TRBV6-5	TRBD1	TRBJ1-5	TGTGCCAGCAGTTTTGACAGGGGCAATCAGCCCCAGCATTTT	CASSFDRGNQPQHF
-	TRBV9	-	TRBJ2-7	TGTGCCAGCAGCCCCCGACTGTTCTACGAGCAGTACTTC	CASSPRLFYEQYF
-	TRBV5-4	-	TRBJ1-3	TGTGCCAGCAGCTGGGGGGGGAGGCAGCTCTCTGGAAACACCATATATTTT	CASSWGGRQLSGNTIYF
-	TRBV12-5	-	TRBJ2-7	TGTGCTAGTGAAGTCGAAAGCGGCAGCTACGAGCAGTACTTC	CASEVESGSYEQYF
-	TRBV5-1	-	TRBJ1-1	TGCGCCAGCAGCTTCGAGGGGAGGTACACTGAAGCTTTCTTT	CASSFEGRYTEAFF
-	TRBV11-3	-	TRBJ1-5	TGTGCCAGCTTGGAGCAGCCCCAGCATTTT	CASLEQPQHF
-	TRBV18	-	TRBJ1-1	TGTGCCAGCTCACCACGCAGGGATACTGAAGCTTTCTTT	CASSPRRDTEAFF
-	TRBV30	TRBD2	TRBJ2-3	TGTGCCTGGAACTTAGCGGGGGGCACAGATACGCAGTATTTT	CAWNLAGGTDTQYF
once	TRBV4-1	TRBD2	TRBJ2-3	TGCGCCAGCAGCCGGCAGCTGCTAGCGGCCAACACAGATACGCAGTATTTT	CASSRQLLAANTDTQYF
-	TRBV30	TRBD2	TRBJ2-7	TGTGCCTACGGGGGGTCGTCCTACGAGCAGTACTTC	CAYGGSSYEQYF
-	TRBV5-1	-	TRBJ2-5	TGCGCCAGCAGCTTGGACTCGAAAGAGACCCAGTACTTC	CASSLDSKETQYF
-	TRBV10-1	TRBD1	TRBJ2-7	TGCGCCACCATAGGGGTCGGGACAGTGATCTACGAGCAGTACTTC	CATIGVGTVIYEQYF
-	TRBV10-1	TRBD1	TRBJ1-2	TGCGCCGTGGAAGGACAGGGATACTATGGCTACACCTTC	CAVEGQGYYGYTF
once	TRBV19	-	TRBJ1-2	TGTGCCAGTAGGACCAGAGGGGGAATCTATGGCTACACCTTC	CASRTRGGIYGYTF
-	TRBV4-2	-	TRBJ1-1	TGTGCCAGCAGCCAAGAGGGGGAGGTTTGGGACACTGAAGCTTTCTTT	CASSQEGEVWDTEAFF
once	TRBV7-8	-	TRBJ2-1	TGTGCCAGCAGCTTTTTCGATGAGCAGTTCTTC	CASSFFDEQFF
-	TRBV9	TRBD2	TRBJ2-3	TGTGCCAGCAGCGTAACCGAGCAGGGAGGGACGCAGTATTTT	CASSVTEQGGTQYF
-	TRBV5-1	-	TRBJ2-3	TGCGCCAGCAGCCTGCGCTCAGGGGCGGTGGATACGCAGTATTTT	CASSLRSGAVDTQYF
few	TRBV6-6	-	TRBJ2-5	TGTGCCAGCAAGAGAGACTTACAAGAGACCCAGTACTTC	CASKRDLQETQYF
-	TRBV18	TRBD1	TRBJ2-7	TGTGCCAGCTCCGGGACAGGGGACCGGACCTACGAGCAGTACTTC	CASSGTGDRTYEQYF
many	TRBV6-1	-	TRBJ2-1	TGTGCCAGCAGTAGCCGGGACTTCAATGAGCAGTTCTTC	CASSSRDFNEQFF
-	TRBV2	-	TRBJ1-4	TGTGCCAGCAGGAACTACGGTCGAGGGACAACTAATGAAAAACTGTTTTTT	CASRNYGRGTTNEKLFF
-	TRBV28	-	TRBJ1-1	TGTGCCAGCAACAGTCTCACTGAAGCTTTCTTT	CASNSLTEAFF